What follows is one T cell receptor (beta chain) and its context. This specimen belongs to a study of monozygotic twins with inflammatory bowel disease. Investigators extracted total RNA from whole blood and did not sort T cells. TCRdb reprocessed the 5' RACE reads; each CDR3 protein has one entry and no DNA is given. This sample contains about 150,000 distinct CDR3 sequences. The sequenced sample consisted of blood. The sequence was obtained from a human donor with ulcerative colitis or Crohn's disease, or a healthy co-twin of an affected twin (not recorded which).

The CDR3: CASSPGLAGTDTQYF. The gene calls are TRBV6-1 and TRBJ2-3; TCRdb's D call of TRBD2 is untestable without DNA. The CDR3 runs to 15 residues. Germline V gene sequence: CDR1 MNHNS, CDR2 SASEGT.